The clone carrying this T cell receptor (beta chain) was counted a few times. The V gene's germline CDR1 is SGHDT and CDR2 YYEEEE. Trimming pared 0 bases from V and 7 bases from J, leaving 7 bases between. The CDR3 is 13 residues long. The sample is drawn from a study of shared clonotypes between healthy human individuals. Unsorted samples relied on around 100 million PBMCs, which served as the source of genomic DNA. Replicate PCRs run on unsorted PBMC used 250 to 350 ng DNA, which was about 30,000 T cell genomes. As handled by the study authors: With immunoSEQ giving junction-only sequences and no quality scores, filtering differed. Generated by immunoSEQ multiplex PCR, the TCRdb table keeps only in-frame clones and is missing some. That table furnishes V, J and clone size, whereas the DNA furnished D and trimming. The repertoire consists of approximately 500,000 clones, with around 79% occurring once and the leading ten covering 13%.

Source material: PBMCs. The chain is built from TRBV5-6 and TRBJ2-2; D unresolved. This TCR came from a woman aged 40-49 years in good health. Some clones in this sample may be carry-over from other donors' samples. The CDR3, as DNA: TGTGCCAGCAGCTTGGTGGCTGGCGGGGAGCTGTTTTTT. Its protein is CASSLVAGGELFF.